The entry below gives a single T cell receptor (beta chain) sequence along with its context. Its antigen is not known. Trimming took 1 base from V and 5 from J, leaving 6 bases between them. The CDR3 consists of 12 residues. Per germline, CDR1 LGHDT and CDR2 YNNKEL (reference sequence). The second PCR ran about 6 to 12 cycles with a sample-barcoded 5' primer and J-beta primers. TCRdb reanalysed the 5' RACE reads using MiXCR and keeps one entry per CDR3 protein. The sample holds around 1.5 million distinct CDR3 sequences, roughly 60% seen once. These data belong to a study of blood T cells in healthy people across ages. Overall study results and limits: Roughly linear declines in TCR beta diversity per million T cells occurred with age.

V is TRBV3-1 and J is TRBJ2-7; D is ambiguous. This clonotype was obtained from a man aged 18 to 29 in good health. What was sequenced was blood. DNA for the CDR3: TGTGCCAGCAGCCAAGCTAGGCACGAGCAGTACTTC. This gives the protein CASSQARHEQYF.